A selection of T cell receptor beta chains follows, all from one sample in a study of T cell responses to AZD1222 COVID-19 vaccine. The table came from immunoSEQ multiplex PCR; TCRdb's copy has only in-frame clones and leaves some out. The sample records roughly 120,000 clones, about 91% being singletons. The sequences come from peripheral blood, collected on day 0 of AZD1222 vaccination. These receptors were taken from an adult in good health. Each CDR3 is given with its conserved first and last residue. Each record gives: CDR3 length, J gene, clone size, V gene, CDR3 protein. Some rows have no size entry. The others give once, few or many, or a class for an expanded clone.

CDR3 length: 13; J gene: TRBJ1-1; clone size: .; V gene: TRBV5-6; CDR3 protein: CASSLGMNTEAFF
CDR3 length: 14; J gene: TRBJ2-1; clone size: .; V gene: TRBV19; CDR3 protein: CASSMGLSYNEQFF
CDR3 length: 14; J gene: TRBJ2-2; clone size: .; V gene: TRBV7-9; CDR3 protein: CASRFELNTGELFF
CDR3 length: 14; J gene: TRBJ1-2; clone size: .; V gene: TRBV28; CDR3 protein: CASFPGQGTFGYTF
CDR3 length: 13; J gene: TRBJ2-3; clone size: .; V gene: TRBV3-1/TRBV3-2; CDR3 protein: CATVSAGTDTQYF
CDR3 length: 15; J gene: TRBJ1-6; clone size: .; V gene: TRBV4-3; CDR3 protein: CASSQDGGGFSPLHF
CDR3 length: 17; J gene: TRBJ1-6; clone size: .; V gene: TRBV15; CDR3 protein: CATSTRTGSAYNSPLHF
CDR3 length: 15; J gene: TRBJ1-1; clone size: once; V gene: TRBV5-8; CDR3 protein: CASSPTGGQNTEAFF
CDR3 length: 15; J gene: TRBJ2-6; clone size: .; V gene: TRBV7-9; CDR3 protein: CASSKDSSGANVLTF
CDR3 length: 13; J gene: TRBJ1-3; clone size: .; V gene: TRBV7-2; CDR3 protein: CASSFKGANTIYF
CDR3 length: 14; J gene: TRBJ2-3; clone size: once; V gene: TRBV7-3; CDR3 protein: CASSSWGITDTQYF
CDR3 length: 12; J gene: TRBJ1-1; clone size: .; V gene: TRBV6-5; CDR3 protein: CASSNAGTEAFF
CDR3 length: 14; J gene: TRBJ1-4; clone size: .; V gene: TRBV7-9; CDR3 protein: CASSTDRGGEKLFF
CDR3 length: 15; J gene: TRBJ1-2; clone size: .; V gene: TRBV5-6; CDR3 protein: CASSQRQPNNYGYTF
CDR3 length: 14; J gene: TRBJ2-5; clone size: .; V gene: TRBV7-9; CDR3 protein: CASSLLAAQETQYF
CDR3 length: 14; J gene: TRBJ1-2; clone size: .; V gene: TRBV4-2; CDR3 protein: CASSPLVATWGYTF
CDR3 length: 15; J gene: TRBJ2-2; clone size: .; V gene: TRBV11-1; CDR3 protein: CASSPDRESTGELFF
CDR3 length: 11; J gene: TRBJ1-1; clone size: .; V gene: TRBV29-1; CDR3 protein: CSVEGGGGAFF
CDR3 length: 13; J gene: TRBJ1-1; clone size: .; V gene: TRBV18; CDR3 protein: CASSPGQGNEAFF
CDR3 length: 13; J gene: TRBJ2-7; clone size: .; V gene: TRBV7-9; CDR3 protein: CASSSSGENEQYF
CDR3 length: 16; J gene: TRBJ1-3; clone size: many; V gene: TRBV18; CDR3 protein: CASSPWGNRAGNTIYF
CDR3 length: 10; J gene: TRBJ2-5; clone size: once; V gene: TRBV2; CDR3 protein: CASRIETQYF
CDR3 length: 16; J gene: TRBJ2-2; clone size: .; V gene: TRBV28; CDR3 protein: CASSPSLGGFTGELFF
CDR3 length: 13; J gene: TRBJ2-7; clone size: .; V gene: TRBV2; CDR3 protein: CASSERESYEQYF
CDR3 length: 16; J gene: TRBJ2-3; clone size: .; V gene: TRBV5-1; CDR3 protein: CASSSLGSGGLDTQYF
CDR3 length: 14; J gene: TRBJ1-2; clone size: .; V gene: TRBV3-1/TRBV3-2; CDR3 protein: CASSRSGGDYGYTF